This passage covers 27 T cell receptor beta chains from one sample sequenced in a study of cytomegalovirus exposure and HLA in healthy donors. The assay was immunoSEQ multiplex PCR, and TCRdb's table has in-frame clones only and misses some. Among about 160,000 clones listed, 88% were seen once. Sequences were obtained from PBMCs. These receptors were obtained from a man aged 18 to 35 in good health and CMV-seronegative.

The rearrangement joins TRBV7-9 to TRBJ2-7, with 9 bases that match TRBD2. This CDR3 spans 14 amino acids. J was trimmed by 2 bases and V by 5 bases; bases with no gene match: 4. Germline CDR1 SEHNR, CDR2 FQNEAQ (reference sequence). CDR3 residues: CASSRTSAPYEQYF. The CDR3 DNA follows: TGTGCCAGCAGCCGGACTAGCGCACCCTACGAGCAGTACTTC.

This CDR3 reads CASRATGTSSDTQYF. The CDR3 nucleotides read TGTGCCAGCAGGGCGACCGGGACTAGTTCAGATACGCAGTATTTT. The chain is built from TRBV5-4 and TRBJ2-3, with 8 bases aligning to TRBD2. Germline-derived CDR1 and CDR2 are SGHNT and YYREEE (reference sequence). There are 15 residues in the CDR3. Trimming took 5 bases from V and 4 from J; bases not matched to a gene: 9.

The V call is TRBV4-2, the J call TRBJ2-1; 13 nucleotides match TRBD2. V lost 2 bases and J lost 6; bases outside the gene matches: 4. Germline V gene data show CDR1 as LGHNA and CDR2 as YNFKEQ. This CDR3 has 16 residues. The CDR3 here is CASSQPLAGGANEQFF. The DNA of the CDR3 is TGTGCCAGCAGCCAACCACTAGCGGGAGGGGCCAATGAGCAGTTCTTC.

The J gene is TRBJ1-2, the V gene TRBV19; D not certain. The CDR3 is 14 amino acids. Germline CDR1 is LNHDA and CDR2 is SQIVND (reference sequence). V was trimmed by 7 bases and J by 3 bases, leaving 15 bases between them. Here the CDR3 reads CASTSVNSYYGYTF. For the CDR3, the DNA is TGTGCCAGTACGTCCGTTAACAGCTACTATGGCTACACCTTC.

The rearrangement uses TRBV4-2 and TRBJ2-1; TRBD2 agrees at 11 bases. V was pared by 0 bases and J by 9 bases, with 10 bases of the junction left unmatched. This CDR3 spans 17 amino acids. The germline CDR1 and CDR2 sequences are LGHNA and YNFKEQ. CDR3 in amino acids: CASSQEISLAGDREQFF. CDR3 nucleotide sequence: TGTGCCAGCAGCCAAGAAATTTCACTAGCGGGAGATCGTGAGCAGTTCTTC.

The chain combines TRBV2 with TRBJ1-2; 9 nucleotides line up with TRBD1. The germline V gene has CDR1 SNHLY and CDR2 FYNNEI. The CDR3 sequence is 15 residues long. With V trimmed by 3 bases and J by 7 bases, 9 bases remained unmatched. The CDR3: CASSEVQGALGGYTF. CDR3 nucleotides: TGTGCCAGCAGTGAGGTACAGGGGGCTCTAGGTGGCTACACCTTC.

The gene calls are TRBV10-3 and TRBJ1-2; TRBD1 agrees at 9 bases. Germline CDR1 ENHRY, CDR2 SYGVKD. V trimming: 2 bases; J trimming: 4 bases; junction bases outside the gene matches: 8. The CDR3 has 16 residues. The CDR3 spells CAISEGGQGPVYGYTF. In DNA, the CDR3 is TGTGCCATCAGTGAGGGGGGACAGGGCCCCGTCTATGGCTACACCTTC.

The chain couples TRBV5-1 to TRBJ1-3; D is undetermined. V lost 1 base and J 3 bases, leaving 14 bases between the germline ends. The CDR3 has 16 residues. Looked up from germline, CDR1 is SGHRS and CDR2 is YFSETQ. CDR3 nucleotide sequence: TGCGCCAGCAGCTTGAGCCCTCAACGGGATGGAAACACCATATATTTT. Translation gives CASSLSPQRDGNTIYF.

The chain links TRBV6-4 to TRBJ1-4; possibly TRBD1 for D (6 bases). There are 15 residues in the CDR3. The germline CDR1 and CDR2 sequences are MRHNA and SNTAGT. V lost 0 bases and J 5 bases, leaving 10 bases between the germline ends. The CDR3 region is CASSDSSGQNEKLFF. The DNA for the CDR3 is TGTGCCAGCAGTGACTCGAGCGGACAGAATGAAAAACTGTTTTTT.

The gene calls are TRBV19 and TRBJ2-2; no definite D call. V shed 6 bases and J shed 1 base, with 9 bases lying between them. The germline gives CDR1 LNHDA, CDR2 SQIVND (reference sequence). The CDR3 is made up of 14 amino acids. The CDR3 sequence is CASSLSGNTGELFF. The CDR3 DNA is TGTGCCAGTAGCTTATCAGGGAACACCGGGGAGCTGTTTTTT.

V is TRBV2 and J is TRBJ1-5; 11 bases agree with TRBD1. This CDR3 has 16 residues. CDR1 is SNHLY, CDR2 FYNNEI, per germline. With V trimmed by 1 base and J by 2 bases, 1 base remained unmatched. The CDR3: CASSEVGQGGNQPQHF. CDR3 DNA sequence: TGTGCCAGCAGTGAAGTGGGACAGGGGGGCAATCAGCCCCAGCATTTT.

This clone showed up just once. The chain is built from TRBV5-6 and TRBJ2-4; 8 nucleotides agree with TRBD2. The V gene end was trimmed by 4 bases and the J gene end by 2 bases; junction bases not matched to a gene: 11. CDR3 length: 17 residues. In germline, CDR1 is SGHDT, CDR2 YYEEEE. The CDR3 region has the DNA TGTGCCAGCAGCCCCCCCCCTAGCGGGCCTTCCAAAAACATTCAGTACTTC. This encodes CASSPPPSGPSKNIQYF.

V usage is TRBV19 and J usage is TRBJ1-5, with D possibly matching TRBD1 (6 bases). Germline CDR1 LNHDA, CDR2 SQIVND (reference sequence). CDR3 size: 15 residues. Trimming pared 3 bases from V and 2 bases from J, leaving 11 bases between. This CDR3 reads CASSMFSGGNQPQHF. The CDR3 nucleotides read TGTGCCAGTAGTATGTTTTCAGGGGGCAATCAGCCCCAGCATTTT.

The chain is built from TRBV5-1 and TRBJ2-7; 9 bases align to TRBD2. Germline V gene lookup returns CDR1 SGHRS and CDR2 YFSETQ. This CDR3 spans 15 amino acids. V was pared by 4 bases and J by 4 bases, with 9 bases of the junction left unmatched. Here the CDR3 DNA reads TGCGCCAGCAGCCAAGTAGCGGGAGTAGCTTACGAGCAGTACTTC. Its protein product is CASSQVAGVAYEQYF.

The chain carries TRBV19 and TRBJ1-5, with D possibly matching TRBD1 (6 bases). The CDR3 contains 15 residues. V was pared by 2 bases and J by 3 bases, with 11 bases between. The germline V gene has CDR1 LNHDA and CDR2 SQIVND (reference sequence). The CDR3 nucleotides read TGTGCCAGTAGTATAAACAGGGAAGTCAATCAGCCCCAGCATTTT. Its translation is CASSINREVNQPQHF.

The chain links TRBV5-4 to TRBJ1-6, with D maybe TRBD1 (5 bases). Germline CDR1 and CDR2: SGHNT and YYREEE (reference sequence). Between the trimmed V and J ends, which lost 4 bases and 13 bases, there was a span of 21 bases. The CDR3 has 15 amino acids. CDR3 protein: CASSLEGTRGGPLHF. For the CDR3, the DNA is TGTGCCAGCAGCCTGGAGGGGACCCGGGGAGGTCCCCTCCACTTT.

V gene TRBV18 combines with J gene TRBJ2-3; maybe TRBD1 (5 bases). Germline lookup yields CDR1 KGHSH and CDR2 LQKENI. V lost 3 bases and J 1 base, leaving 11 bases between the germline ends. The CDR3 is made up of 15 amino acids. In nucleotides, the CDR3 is TGTGCCAGCTCACCCGAGACAGAACGCACAGATACGCAGTATTTT. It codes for CASSPETERTDTQYF.

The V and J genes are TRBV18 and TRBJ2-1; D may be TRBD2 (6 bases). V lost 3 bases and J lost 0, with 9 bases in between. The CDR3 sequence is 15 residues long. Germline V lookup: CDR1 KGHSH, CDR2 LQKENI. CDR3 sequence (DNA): TGTGCCAGCTCACCCGGGAGCCCCTCCTACAATGAGCAGTTCTTC. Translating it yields CASSPGSPSYNEQFF.

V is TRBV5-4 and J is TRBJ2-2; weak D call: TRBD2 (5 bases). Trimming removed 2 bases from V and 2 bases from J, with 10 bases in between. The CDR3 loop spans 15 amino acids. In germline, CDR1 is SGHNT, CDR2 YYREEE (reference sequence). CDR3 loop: CASSLARGNTGELFF. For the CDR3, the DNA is TGTGCCAGCAGCTTAGCACGGGGAAACACCGGGGAGCTGTTTTTT.

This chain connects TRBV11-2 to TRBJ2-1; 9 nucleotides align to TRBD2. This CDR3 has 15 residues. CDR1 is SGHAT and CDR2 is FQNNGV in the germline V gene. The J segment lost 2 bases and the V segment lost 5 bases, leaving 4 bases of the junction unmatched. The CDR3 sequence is CASSLSGGPYNEQFF. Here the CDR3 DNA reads TGTGCCAGCAGCCTTAGCGGGGGCCCCTACAATGAGCAGTTCTTC.

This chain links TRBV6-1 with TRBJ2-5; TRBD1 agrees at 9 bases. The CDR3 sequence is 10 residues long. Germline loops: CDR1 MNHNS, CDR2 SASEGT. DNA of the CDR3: TGTCCGGACAGGGGAGAGACCCAGTACTTC. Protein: CPDRGETQYF.

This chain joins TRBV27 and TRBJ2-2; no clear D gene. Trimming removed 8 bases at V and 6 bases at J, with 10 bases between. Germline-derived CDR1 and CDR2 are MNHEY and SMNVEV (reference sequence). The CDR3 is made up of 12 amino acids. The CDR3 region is CASRLGAGELFF. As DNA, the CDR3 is TGTGCCAGCCGCCTAGGTGCCGGGGAGCTGTTTTTT.

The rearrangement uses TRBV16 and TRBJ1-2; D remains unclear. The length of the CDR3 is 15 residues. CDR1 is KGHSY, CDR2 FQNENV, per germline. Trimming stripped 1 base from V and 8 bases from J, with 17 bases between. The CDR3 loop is CASSQWHKASGGYTF. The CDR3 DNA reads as TGTGCCAGCAGCCAATGGCATAAGGCCAGCGGGGGCTACACCTTC.

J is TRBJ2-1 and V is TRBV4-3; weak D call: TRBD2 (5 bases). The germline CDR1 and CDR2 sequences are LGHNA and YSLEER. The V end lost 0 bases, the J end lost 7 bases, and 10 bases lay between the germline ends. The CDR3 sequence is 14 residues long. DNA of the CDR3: TGCGCCAGCAGCCAAGAGGACTGGTCAAATGAGCAGTTCTTC. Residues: CASSQEDWSNEQFF.

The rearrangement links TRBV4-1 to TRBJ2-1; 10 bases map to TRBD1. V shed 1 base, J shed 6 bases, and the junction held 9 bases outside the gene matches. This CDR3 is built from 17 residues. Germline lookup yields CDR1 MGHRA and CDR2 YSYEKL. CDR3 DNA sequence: TGCGCCAGCAGCCAAGTGGGTAGGGACAGGGGCTTCAATGAGCAGTTCTTC. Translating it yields CASSQVGRDRGFNEQFF.

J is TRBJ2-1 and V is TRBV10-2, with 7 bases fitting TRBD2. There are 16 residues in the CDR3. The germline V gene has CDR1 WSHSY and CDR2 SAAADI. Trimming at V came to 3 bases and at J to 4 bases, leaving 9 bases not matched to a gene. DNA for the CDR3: TGCGCCAGCAGTGAACTAGCGAGCAGACAATACAATGAGCAGTTCTTC. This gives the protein CASSELASRQYNEQFF.

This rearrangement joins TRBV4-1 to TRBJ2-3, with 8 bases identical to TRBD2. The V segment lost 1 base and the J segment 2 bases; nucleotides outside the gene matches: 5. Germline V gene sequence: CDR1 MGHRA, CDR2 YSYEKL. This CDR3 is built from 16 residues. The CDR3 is CASSQVAGGLTDTQYF. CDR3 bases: TGCGCCAGCAGCCAAGTGGCGGGGGGACTCACAGATACGCAGTATTTT.